This TCR beta chain was observed in a study of shared clonotypes between healthy human individuals (TCRdb year 2020). Describing the broader study: Three men and two women, aged 18 to 49 years, made up the cohort. Different laboratories and diverse techniques were used to prepare libraries and sequence TCR repertoires, to increase sequencing depth and limit assay-specific biases. Each donor's leukapheresis produced roughly between about 0.8 and 10 billion PBMCs. The study deeply sequenced blood TCR repertoires of five healthy adults to estimate repertoire size and the extent of clonotype sharing between individuals. For each donor, CD4 naive and CD4 memory were each given three plates, CD8 naive was given two plates, and CD8 memory was given one plate.

What the study reported, not specific to this receptor: Pairwise subsampling indicated that sequencing depth was expected to affect the degree of clonotype sharing among donors. Clonotypes shared by all four sorted-subset donors showed higher generation probabilities than non-shared clonotypes. Sharing across several donors was observed for 4.5% to 6.5% of naive CD4, under 4% of naive CD8, about 2.5% of memory CD4, and around 0.42% of memory CD8 clonotypes. Only blood was sampled, and tissue TCR repertoires likely differ from those in blood. Because the study included only a small number of donors, the genetic and exposure-history diversity represented was limited. Even with the large sequencing depth, rarefaction of the sorted-subset datasets indicated that sequencing was incomplete. Naive subsets generally had larger estimated clonotype richness than memory subsets.

Donors were healthy HIV-negative adults with no recently reported acute infections or vaccinations. All donors were Caucasian adults living in Nashville, Tennessee, USA. CD8 memory samples were composed of magnetically selected CD45RO+ cells combined with CCR7-negative CD45RA+ effector memory (TemRA) cells. After blood collection by leukapheresis, PBMCs were isolated using Ficoll-Histopaque density gradient centrifugation and then cryopreserved in the vapor phase of liquid nitrogen. Analytical flow cytometry was used to check the purity and quantity of each magnetically sorted T cell population. Genomic DNA was isolated from every sorted fraction and measured by UV absorbance on a Nanodrop 2000c. TCR CDR3 regions were amplified from genomic DNA by multiplex PCR using the deep immunoSEQ assay. Extracted genomic DNA from each cell subset was spread evenly across all wells of several immunoSEQ 96-well plates, with each plate serving as a replicate. For sorted subsets, roughly 200 ng of genomic DNA, equivalent to tens of thousands of T cell genomes, went into each replicate PCR. Purified libraries were measured with a Qubit 3.0 fluorometer, size-checked on a Bioanalyzer 2100, and measured again with the KAPA Library Quantification kit. Each immunoSEQ 96-well plate was sequenced on its own single-read 150-cycle Illumina NextSeq 550 flow cell. The study's own analysis went as follows. Because the immunoSEQ output included only junctional sequences and no quality scores, the filtering could not be the same as the filtering used for full-length reads. Sequences were annotated with PyIR, a Python wrapper for IgBLAST v1.9, using IMGT germline references to assign V/J genes and CDR3. Reads with weak V/J assignments (E-value above 1e-6), missing CDR3, stop codons, out-of-frame junctions, or ambiguous translated residues were removed. V3J clonotypes were defined as sequences sharing an identical inferred V gene, J gene, and CDR3 amino acid sequence. The percentage overlap between two repertoires was calculated by dividing the number of shared unique clonotypes by the size of the smaller repertoire. Richness of each repertoire was evaluated using RTK rarefaction, the Chao1 estimator, and Recon v2.1 estimates of unobserved clonotypes. Generation probabilities were computed with OLGA for all TCRbeta clonotypes obtained by the gDNA method from several donors. The immuneACCESS repertoire file appears here via TCRdb, limited to in-frame rearrangements. These files lack a portion of the clones; in checked studies, under half of the deficit traces to unresolved V genes, and the cause of the others is not known. V and J calls and clone size come straight from that table; D and trimming were deduced from the DNA. The sample records some 700,000 clones, about 92% of which are singletons. The top ten clones comprise more than 30% of the sample.

As to this clone: Its binding antigen is unknown. No base quality values were provided; no much bigger clone lies one nucleotide off.

Sequencing was performed on memory CD8+ T cells from PBMCs. Per the publication, the cell subset or site label means: CD45RO+ cells pooled with CCR7-negative TemRA cells. The source is a man aged 18 to 35 in good health. Some clones in this sample may be carry-over from other donors' samples.

The DNA is as follows: TGCGCCAGCAGCCACAGACAGGGGGGTGATGAAAAACTGTTTTTT. Translated, this gives CASSHRQGGDEKLFF. The chain couples TRBV4-1 to TRBJ1-4, with 9 bases matching TRBD1. At the junction V is shortened by 3 bases and J by 6 bases; bases outside the gene matches: 5. The CDR3 starts with the cysteine, ends with the phenylalanine, and has 15 residues. Only the CDR3 region is kept as DNA, spanning 45 bases read in frame from base 1. For CDR1 and CDR2, the germline V gene lists MGHRA and YSYEKL.